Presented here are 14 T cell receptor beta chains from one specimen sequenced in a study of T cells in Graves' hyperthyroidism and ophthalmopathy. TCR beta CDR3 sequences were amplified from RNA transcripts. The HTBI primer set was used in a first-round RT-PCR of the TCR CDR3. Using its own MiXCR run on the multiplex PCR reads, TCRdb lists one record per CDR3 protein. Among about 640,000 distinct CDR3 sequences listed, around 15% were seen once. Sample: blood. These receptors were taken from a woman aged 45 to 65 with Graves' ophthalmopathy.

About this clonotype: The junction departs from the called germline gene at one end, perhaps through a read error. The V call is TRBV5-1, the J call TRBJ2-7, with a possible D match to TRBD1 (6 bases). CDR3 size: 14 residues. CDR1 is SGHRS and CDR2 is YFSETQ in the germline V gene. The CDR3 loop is CASSLVGQRYERYF. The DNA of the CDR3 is TGCGCCAGCAGCTTGGTAGGACAGAGATACGAGCGGTACTTC.

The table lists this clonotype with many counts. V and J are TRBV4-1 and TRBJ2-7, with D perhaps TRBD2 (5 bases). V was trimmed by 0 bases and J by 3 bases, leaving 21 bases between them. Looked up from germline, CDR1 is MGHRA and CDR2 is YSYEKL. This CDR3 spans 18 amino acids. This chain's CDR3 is CASSQDLGDTSSGYEQYF. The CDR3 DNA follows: TGCGCCAGCAGCCAAGATCTGGGAGACACCTCAAGTGGCTACGAGCAGTACTTC.

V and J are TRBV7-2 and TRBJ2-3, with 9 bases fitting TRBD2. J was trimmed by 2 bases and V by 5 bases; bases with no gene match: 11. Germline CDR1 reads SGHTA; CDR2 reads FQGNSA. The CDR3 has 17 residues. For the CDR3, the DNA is TGTGCCAGCAGCCTACTAGCGGGCCCACTATTCACAGATACGCAGTATTTT. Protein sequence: CASSLLAGPLFTDTQYF.

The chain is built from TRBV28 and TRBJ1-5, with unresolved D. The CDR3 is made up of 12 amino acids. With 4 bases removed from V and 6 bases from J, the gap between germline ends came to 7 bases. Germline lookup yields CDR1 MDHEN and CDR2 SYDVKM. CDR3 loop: CASSYPVQPQHF. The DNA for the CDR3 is TGTGCCAGCAGTTACCCGGTTCAGCCCCAGCATTTT.

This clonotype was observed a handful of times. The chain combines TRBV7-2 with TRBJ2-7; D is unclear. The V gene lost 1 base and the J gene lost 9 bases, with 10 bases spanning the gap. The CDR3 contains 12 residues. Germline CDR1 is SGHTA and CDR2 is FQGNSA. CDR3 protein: CASSLEGLAQYF. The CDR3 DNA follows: TGTGCCAGCAGCTTAGAGGGATTAGCGCAGTACTTC.

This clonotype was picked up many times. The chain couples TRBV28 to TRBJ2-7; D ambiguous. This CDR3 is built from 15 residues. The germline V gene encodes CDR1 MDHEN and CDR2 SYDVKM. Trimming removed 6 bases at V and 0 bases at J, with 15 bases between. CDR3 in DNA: TGTGCCAGCAGCTTAGGGCTATCAAGCTCCTACGAGCAGTACTTC. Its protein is CASSLGLSSSYEQYF.

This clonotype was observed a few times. CDR3 in amino acids: CASSLGGQGWQYF. The CDR3 DNA reads as TGTGCCAGCAGTTTAGGTGGTCAAGGCTGGCAGTACTTC. The chain joins TRBV12-3 or TRBV12-4 to TRBJ2-7; unclear D gene. This CDR3 is built from 13 residues. V was trimmed by 1 base and J by 9 bases, leaving 13 bases between them.

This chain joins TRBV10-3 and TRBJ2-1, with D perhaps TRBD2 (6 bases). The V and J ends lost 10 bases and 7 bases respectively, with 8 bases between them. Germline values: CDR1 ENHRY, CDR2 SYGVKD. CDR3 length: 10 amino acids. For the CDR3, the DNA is TGTGCCACCGGGAGTAATGAGCAGTTCTTC. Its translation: CATGSNEQFF.

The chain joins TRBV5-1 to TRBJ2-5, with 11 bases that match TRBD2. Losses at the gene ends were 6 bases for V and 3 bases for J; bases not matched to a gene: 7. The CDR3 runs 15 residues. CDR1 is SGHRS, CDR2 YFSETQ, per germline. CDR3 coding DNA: TGCGCCAGCATGGCTAGCGGGAGGATCGAAGAGACCCAGTACTTC. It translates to CASMASGRIEETQYF.

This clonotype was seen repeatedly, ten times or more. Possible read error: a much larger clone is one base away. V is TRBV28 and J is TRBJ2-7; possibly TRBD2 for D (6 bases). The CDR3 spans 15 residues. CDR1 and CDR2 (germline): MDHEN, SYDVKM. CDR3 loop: CASSFQGLGVYEQCF. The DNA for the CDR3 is TGTGCCAGCAGTTTCCAGGGACTGGGGGTCTACGAGCAGTGCTTC.

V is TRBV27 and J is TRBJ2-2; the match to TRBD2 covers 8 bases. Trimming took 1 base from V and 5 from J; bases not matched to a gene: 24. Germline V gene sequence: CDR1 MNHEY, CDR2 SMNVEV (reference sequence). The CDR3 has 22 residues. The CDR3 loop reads CASSLFQRKVRDTASGTGELFF. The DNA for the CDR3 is TGTGCCAGCAGTTTATTTCAGCGAAAAGTCCGGGACACTGCTAGCGGGACCGGGGAGCTGTTTTTT.

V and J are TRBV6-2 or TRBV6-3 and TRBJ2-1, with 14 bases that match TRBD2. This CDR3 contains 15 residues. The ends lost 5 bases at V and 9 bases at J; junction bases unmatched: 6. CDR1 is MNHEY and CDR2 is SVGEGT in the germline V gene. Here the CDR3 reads CASSQGLAGASEQFF. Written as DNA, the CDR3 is TGTGCCAGCAGTCAGGGACTAGCGGGAGCCAGTGAGCAGTTCTTC.

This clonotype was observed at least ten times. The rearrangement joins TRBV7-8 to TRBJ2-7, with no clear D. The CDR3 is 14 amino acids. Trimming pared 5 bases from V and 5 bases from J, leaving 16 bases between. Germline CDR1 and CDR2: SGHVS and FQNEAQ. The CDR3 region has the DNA TGTGCCAGCAGCCGAGGTGGGCGCACTCACGAGCAGTACTTC. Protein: CASSRGGRTHEQYF.

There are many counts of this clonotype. DNA of the CDR3: TGTGCCAGCACCCCTCGGGAGGGAAACTATGGCTACACCTTC. It encodes CASTPREGNYGYTF. The rearrangement joins TRBV7-9 to TRBJ1-2, with D unclear. This CDR3 has 14 amino acids. V lost 7 bases, J lost 2 bases, and 14 bases lay in between. Germline V CDR1 and CDR2: SEHNR, FQNEAQ (reference sequence).